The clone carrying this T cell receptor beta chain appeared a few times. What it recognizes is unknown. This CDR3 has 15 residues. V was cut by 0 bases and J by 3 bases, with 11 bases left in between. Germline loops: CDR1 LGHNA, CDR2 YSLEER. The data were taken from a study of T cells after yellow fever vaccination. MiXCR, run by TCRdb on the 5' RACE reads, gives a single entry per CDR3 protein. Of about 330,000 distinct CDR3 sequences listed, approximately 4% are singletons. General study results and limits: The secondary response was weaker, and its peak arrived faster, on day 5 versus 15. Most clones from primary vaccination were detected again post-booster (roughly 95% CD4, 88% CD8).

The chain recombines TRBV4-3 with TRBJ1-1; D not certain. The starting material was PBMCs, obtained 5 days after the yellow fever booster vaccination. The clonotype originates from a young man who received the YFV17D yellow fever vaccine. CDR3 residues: CASSQEPDGYTEAFF. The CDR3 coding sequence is TGCGCCAGCAGCCAAGAGCCAGACGGGTACACTGAAGCTTTCTTT.